Presented here are 32 T cell receptor beta chains from one specimen sequenced in a study of regulatory T cells in long-lasting Graves disease (dated by TCRdb to the early 2020s). The sample's time point, from its label and the paper: newly diagnosed GD, antithyroid drugs for less than 3 months. RNA was extracted from PBMCs in TRIzol for both TCR sequencing and RNA sequencing. The library was generated by multiplex PCR. Sequenced using an Illumina HiSeq 4000. TCR beta libraries were built with iRepertoire HTBI primers and Arm-PCR amplification of CDR3 regions. TCRdb cleaned the public reads at Q25 with fastp, built clones with MiXCR and kept in-frame beta chains. Identical CDR3 proteins give one entry, which carries the most common genes and DNA. For this sample there are hundreds of thousands of distinct CDR3 sequences; roughly 16% appear just once. The top ten clonotypes cover 12% of the sample. The data were also submitted as part of a second study, on T cells in Graves' hyperthyroidism and ophthalmopathy.

The sample was peripheral blood mononuclear cells (PBMCs), taken at new diagnosis, from a patient treated with antithyroid drugs. Receptor source: a man younger than 35 with Graves disease. Donor details come from another sample of the same person, matched by shared clones.

This clonotype was seen only once. The chain couples TRBV28 to TRBJ1-3, with D possibly TRBD1 on 5 matching bases. The V end was cut by 5 bases, the J end by 0 bases, with 11 bases between. The CDR3 spans 15 residues. Germline V gene data show CDR1 as MDHEN and CDR2 as SYDVKM. CDR3 in amino acids: CASSPGTVSGNTIYF. The CDR3 nucleotides read TGTGCCAGCAGTCCTGGGACCGTCTCTGGAAACACCATATATTTT.

V and J are TRBV19 and TRBJ2-7, with TRBD1 as a possible D gene (7 bases). CDR3 length: 12 amino acids. The V gene lost 8 bases and the J gene lost 1 base, with 9 bases spanning the gap. The germline V gene encodes CDR1 LNHDA and CDR2 SQIVND (reference sequence). Here the CDR3 DNA reads TGTGCCAGTGCGGGACAGTCCTACGAGCAGTACTTC. This codes for CASAGQSYEQYF.

The CDR3 coding sequence is TGCGCCAGCAGCTTAACGGGGAATGGAAACACCATATATTTT. It specifies CASSLTGNGNTIYF. The chain combines TRBV5-1 with TRBJ1-3, with D hard to call. The germline CDR1 and CDR2 sequences are SGHRS and YFSETQ. V was clipped by 2 bases and J by 3 bases, with 9 bases between them. The CDR3 covers 14 residues.

This clonotype turned up a few times. The genes are TRBV27 and TRBJ1-5; D gene unclear. The V and J ends lost 5 bases and 3 bases respectively, with 5 bases between them. The CDR3 is 12 amino acids. Germline assignment: CDR1 MNHEY and CDR2 SMNVEV (reference sequence). The CDR3 DNA reads as TGTGCCAGCAGTGGTCTCAATCAGCCCCAGCATTTT. It is translated as CASSGLNQPQHF.

This chain uses TRBV11-3 with TRBJ2-5; D is undetermined. Trimming stripped 5 bases from V and 5 bases from J, with 21 bases between. There are 16 residues in the CDR3. Germline values: CDR1 SGHNT, CDR2 YENEEA. CDR3 in DNA: TGTGCCAGCAGCCCAATGAGTGCGAGCACCGGGGAGACCCAGTACTTC. Protein sequence: CASSPMSASTGETQYF.

The chain uses TRBV29-1 and TRBJ1-3; D unclear. The CDR3 runs to 14 residues. CDR1 and CDR2 from the germline V gene are SQVTM and ANQGSEA. Trimming cost V 7 bases and J 0 bases, with 13 bases left between them. CDR3 residues: CSARAGFSGNTIYF. DNA for the CDR3: TGCAGCGCCAGAGCAGGATTCTCTGGAAACACCATATATTTT.

This clonotype was observed many times. The chain's CDR3 is CASRRGLAGGVPDTQYF. Here the CDR3 DNA reads TGTGCCAGCAGACGAGGACTAGCGGGAGGGGTTCCAGATACGCAGTATTTT. The V and J genes are TRBV2 and TRBJ2-3; 15 bases are a match to TRBD2. Germline assignment: CDR1 SNHLY and CDR2 FYNNEI. CDR3 size: 17 residues. Unmatched junction bases numbered 8, after V lost 6 bases and J lost 4 bases.

This clonotype came up a few times. The V and J genes are TRBV3-1 and TRBJ2-5; D perhaps matches TRBD1 (6 bases). The CDR3 is 13 amino acids. Trimming removed 4 bases at V and 3 bases at J, with 9 bases between. Germline V gene lookup returns CDR1 LGHDT and CDR2 YNNKEL (reference sequence). CDR3 sequence: CASSRAGEETQYF. The CDR3 DNA reads TGTGCCAGCAGCCGGGCAGGGGAAGAGACCCAGTACTTC.

The gene calls are TRBV28 and TRBJ2-3, with D possibly being TRBD2 (6 bases). The CDR3 has 17 residues. The germline gives CDR1 MDHEN, CDR2 SYDVKM. Trimming cost V 6 bases and J 2 bases, with 21 bases left between them. The CDR3: CASSHPRAGRDTDTQYF. In DNA form, the CDR3 reads TGTGCCAGCAGCCACCCCCGGGCAGGGCGGGACACAGATACGCAGTATTTT.

V and J are TRBV7-9 and TRBJ2-7; D may be TRBD2 (5 bases). Trimming stripped 5 bases from V and 3 bases from J, with 11 bases between. Germline V gene lookup returns CDR1 SEHNR and CDR2 FQNEAQ (reference sequence). The CDR3 is 13 residues long. Here the CDR3 DNA reads TGTGCCAGCAGCGATAGAGACTACTACGAGCAGTACTTC. Encoded protein: CASSDRDYYEQYF.

This clonotype has only a few counts. This chain links TRBV20-1 with TRBJ2-7; a possible D gene is TRBD2 (6 bases). Germline CDR1 is DFQATT and CDR2 is SNEGSKA (reference sequence). The CDR3 is 13 residues long. V dropped 6 bases and J dropped 3 bases, with 15 bases sitting between them. The DNA for the CDR3 is TGCAGTGCGACCCCCGGGACTGGCTACGAGCAGTACTTC. It translates to CSATPGTGYEQYF.

This clonotype was counted only a few times. The J gene is TRBJ1-2, the V gene TRBV12-3 or TRBV12-4, with D possibly matching TRBD1 (6 bases). The CDR3 runs 16 residues. V lost 3 bases, J lost 7 bases, and 21 bases lay in between. The CDR3 nucleotides are TGTGCCAGCAGTTTGGGGGGGGCAGGGAGAGGGGGTGGCTACACCTTC. Amino acid sequence: CASSLGGAGRGGGYTF.

This clonotype was seen many times. The chain carries TRBV27 and TRBJ1-5, with 9 bases identical to TRBD1. There are 17 residues in the CDR3. The trim removed 3 bases at V and 2 bases at J, leaving 8 bases unmatched. The germline CDR1 and CDR2 sequences are MNHEY and SMNVEV (reference sequence). The CDR3 is CASSFTGGQVGNQPQHF. Here the CDR3 DNA reads TGTGCCAGCAGTTTCACAGGGGGCCAGGTGGGCAATCAGCCCCAGCATTTT.

This clonotype was detected ten times or more. The rearrangement links TRBV2 to TRBJ2-7; TRBD1 matches at 7 bases. V was clipped by 5 bases and J by 2 bases; unmatched bases: 6. From germline, CDR1 is SNHLY and CDR2 FYNNEI. This CDR3 is built from 14 residues. The CDR3 region is CASSYNRGAYEQYF. Written as DNA, the CDR3 is TGTGCCAGCAGTTATAACAGGGGAGCCTACGAGCAGTACTTC.

The rearrangement links TRBV28 to TRBJ2-3; no clear D. The length of the CDR3 is 14 residues. V was shortened by 4 bases and J by 1 base, with 9 bases between the two germline ends. Germline loops: CDR1 MDHEN, CDR2 SYDVKM. CDR3 DNA sequence: TGTGCCAGCAGTTCACAGTGGGGCACAGATACGCAGTATTTT. The encoded protein is CASSSQWGTDTQYF.

This clonotype was detected only a few times. This chain links TRBV27 with TRBJ2-1, with 7 bases that match TRBD1. The J segment lost 3 bases and the V segment lost 6 bases, leaving 8 bases of the junction unmatched. The CDR3 contains 15 residues. Germline CDR1 is MNHEY and CDR2 is SMNVEV (reference sequence). DNA of the CDR3: TGTGCCAGCAGACAACTAGGGGGCCACTACAATGAGCAGTTCTTC. Its protein product is CASRQLGGHYNEQFF.

The CDR3 DNA sequence: TGCGCCAGCAGCCAGCATGCGCTGCAGTACTTC. Its protein product is CASSQHALQYF. The gene calls are TRBV4-1 and TRBJ2-7; D is unresolved. The CDR3 has 11 amino acids. V was trimmed by 3 bases and J by 9 bases, leaving 9 bases between them. Germline loops: CDR1 MGHRA, CDR2 YSYEKL.

This clonotype was picked up many times. The genes are TRBV5-1 and TRBJ2-1; 13 nucleotides line up with TRBD2. The length of the CDR3 is 16 residues. Losses at the gene ends were 3 bases for V and 4 bases for J; bases not matched to a gene: 4. Per the germline V gene, CDR1 is SGHRS and CDR2 is YFSETQ. The CDR3 DNA sequence: TGCGCCAGCAGCTCGACTAGCGGGAGGATGTACAATGAGCAGTTCTTC. Protein product: CASSSTSGRMYNEQFF.

This sequence joins TRBV7-9 and TRBJ2-7; D not certain. Trimming pared 0 bases from V and 3 bases from J, leaving 12 bases between. CDR3 length equals 15 residues. Looked up from germline, CDR1 is SEHNR and CDR2 is FQNEAQ (reference sequence). Here the CDR3 reads CASSLANSPFYEQYF. The CDR3 region has the DNA TGTGCCAGCAGCTTAGCGAACTCCCCTTTCTACGAGCAGTACTTC.

This clonotype has a handful of counts. The chain carries TRBV5-6 and TRBJ2-2; the D gene could be TRBD1 or TRBD2 (6 bases each). The CDR3 contains 15 residues. Germline V CDR1 and CDR2: SGHDT, YYEEEE. The germline V and J ends were trimmed by 2 bases and 4 bases, with 12 bases remaining between them. The CDR3 protein is CASSLWGAATGELFF. CDR3 sequence (DNA): TGTGCCAGCAGCTTATGGGGGGCTGCCACCGGGGAGCTGTTTTTT.

This clonotype was counted at least ten times. This sequence joins TRBV20-1 and TRBJ2-7; possibly TRBD2 for D (6 bases). The CDR3 consists of 15 residues. Germline V gene data show CDR1 as DFQATT and CDR2 as SNEGSKA (reference sequence). The V and J ends lost 0 bases and 1 base respectively, with 13 bases between them. In nucleotides, the CDR3 is TGCAGTGCTAGAGATACGGGGGAGCCGTCCTACGAGCAGTACTTC. This gives the protein CSARDTGEPSYEQYF.

There are many counts of this clonotype. The gene calls are TRBV6-1 and TRBJ1-5, with D uncertain. This CDR3 is built from 15 residues. The V gene's germline CDR1 is MNHNS and CDR2 SASEGT. The ends were cut back, 6 bases at V and 7 bases at J, with 19 bases in the middle. The CDR3 DNA follows: TGTGCCAGCAGGCGGGGAGGTATCGCGGAACAGCCCCAGCATTTT. This gives the protein CASRRGGIAEQPQHF.

This clonotype appeared a few times. The chain couples TRBV10-3 to TRBJ1-5, with 11 nucleotides matching TRBD1. J lost 7 bases, V lost 2 bases, and 1 base had no gene match. CDR1 is ENHRY and CDR2 is SYGVKD in the germline V gene. This CDR3 comprises 14 residues. CDR3 nucleotide sequence: TGTGCCATCAGTGAGGGGGACAGGGGGCAGCCCCAGCATTTT. Protein: CAISEGDRGQPQHF.

V usage is TRBV12-3 or TRBV12-4 and J usage is TRBJ2-2; 9 bases match TRBD1. Unmatched junction bases numbered 11, after V lost 6 bases and J lost 3 bases. The CDR3 spans 17 residues. The CDR3 protein is CASSATPGQGYTGELFF. The CDR3 bases are TGTGCCAGCAGCGCAACCCCGGGACAGGGTTACACCGGGGAGCTGTTTTTT.

The rearrangement links TRBV29-1 to TRBJ2-1, with 7 bases aligning to TRBD2. The ends lost 4 bases at V and 5 bases at J; junction bases unmatched: 5. Germline-derived CDR1 and CDR2 are SQVTM and ANQGSEA. The CDR3 spans 13 residues. CDR3 coding DNA: TGCAGCGTTGTCGGACTAGTAGACAATGAGCAGTTCTTC. This sequence encodes CSVVGLVDNEQFF.

This clonotype has more than one count but fewer than ten. The chain has TRBV5-1 and TRBJ2-5, with 9 bases lining up with TRBD2. Per germline, CDR1 SGHRS and CDR2 YFSETQ. V lost 1 base to trimming and J lost 2 bases; unmatched junction nucleotides: 6. CDR3 length: 16 amino acids. For the CDR3, the DNA is TGCGCCAGCAGCTTGTTCGCTAGCGGGACTCAAGAGACCCAGTACTTC. Protein sequence: CASSLFASGTQETQYF.

J is TRBJ2-1 and V is TRBV7-2; 7 bases are shared with TRBD2. The V gene end was trimmed by 5 bases and the J gene end by 10 bases; junction bases not matched to a gene: 2. This CDR3 is 11 amino acids long. Germline CDR1 SGHTA, CDR2 FQGNSA. CDR3 in DNA: TGTGCCAGCAGCCCACTAGCGGAGCAGTTCTTC. Amino acid sequence: CASSPLAEQFF.

About this clonotype: A read error is likely here: a far larger clone is one base away. V usage is TRBV27 and J usage is TRBJ2-3, with no clear D. Germline-derived CDR1 and CDR2 are MNHEY and SMNVEV (reference sequence). CDR3 length equals 16 residues. Trimming shortened V by 8 bases and J by 0 bases, and 18 bases separated the two germline ends. CDR3 residues: CASGEVAQRSTDTQYF. The CDR3 DNA reads as TGTGCCAGCGGTGAGGTCGCGCAACGTAGCACAGATACGCAGTATTTT.

This clonotype has a handful of counts. The J gene is TRBJ2-2, the V gene TRBV4-1; D perhaps matches TRBD2 (6 bases). CDR3 length: 17 residues. Germline CDR1 MGHRA, CDR2 YSYEKL. Trimming left V 3 bases short and J 0 bases short, with 14 bases between. The CDR3 spells CASSHPSGGANTGELFF. The CDR3 nucleotides are TGCGCCAGCAGCCACCCCTCGGGCGGGGCGAACACCGGGGAGCTGTTTTTT.

This clonotype was counted only a few times. The genes are TRBV12-5 and TRBJ2-5, with no clear D. Germline values: CDR1 LGHNT, CDR2 FRNRAP. Trimming pared 4 bases from V and 7 bases from J, leaving 19 bases between. The CDR3 covers 15 residues. CDR3 in amino acids: CASGSPQDLCGTQYF. The CDR3 DNA is TGTGCTAGTGGTTCGCCTCAGGACCTATGCGGGACCCAGTACTTC.

The CDR3 region is CASSPEGGAREKLFF. As DNA, the CDR3 is TGTGCCAGCAGCCCGGAAGGGGGCGCCCGGGAAAAACTGTTTTTT. V usage is TRBV7-6 and J usage is TRBJ1-4; 7 positions agree with TRBD1. CDR3 size: 15 residues. Germline V CDR1 and CDR2: SGHVS, FNYEAQ. J lost 8 bases, V lost 5 bases, and 11 bases had no gene match.

CDR3 DNA sequence: TGTGCCAGCAGTTTGACAGGGGGCAGCCAGAACATTCAGTACTTC. Translated: CASSLTGGSQNIQYF. The V gene is TRBV27, the J gene TRBJ2-4, with 10 bases matching TRBD1. The CDR3 is made up of 15 amino acids. Losses at the gene ends were 3 bases for V and 7 bases for J; bases not matched to a gene: 6. Per the germline V gene, CDR1 is MNHEY and CDR2 is SMNVEV (reference sequence).